This entry concerns a single T cell receptor beta chain. Its antigen is not known. The sample is drawn from a study of T cell responses to AZD1222 COVID-19 vaccine. There are 15 residues in the CDR3. The V gene lost 5 bases and the J gene lost 7 bases, with 17 bases spanning the gap. Per the germline V gene, CDR1 is SGHVS and CDR2 is FQNEAQ. The table came from immunoSEQ multiplex PCR; TCRdb's copy has only in-frame clones and leaves some out. The data hold about 120,000 clones, with 85% to 90% observed a single time. Regarding the study as a whole: Regions 160-218 and 743-854 held dominance among vaccine-associated CD4 TCRs, which spanned spike. It should be noted that donors were predominantly white British and more often female, and clonal diversity was possibly underestimated. Baseline seropositivity occurred in only a handful of AZD1222 recipients. Nearly half of unique spike-specific TCRs reportedly avoided B.1.351 and B.1.1.7 mutated regions.

This receptor was taken from an adult in good health. The sample here was peripheral blood, taken on day 0 of AZD1222 vaccination. The genes are TRBV7-8 and TRBJ1-4, with a possible D match to TRBD1 (6 bases). CDR3: CASSINNRVGEKLFF. The CDR3 DNA sequence: TGTGCCAGCAGCATAAACAACAGGGTGGGTGAAAAACTGTTTTTT.